These 20 T cell receptor beta chains originate from one sample sequenced in a study of T cell responses to AZD1222 COVID-19 vaccine. Method: immunoSEQ multiplex PCR; TCRdb's copy keeps in-frame clones and lacks some. The sample carries nearly 110,000 clones, 89% recorded once. Sample: peripheral blood, taken on day 0 of AZD1222 vaccination. The receptors were gathered from an adult in good health.

This clone was picked up one time. This rearrangement joins TRBV19 to TRBJ1-6; the D gene is possibly TRBD1 (5 bases). This CDR3 comprises 13 residues. Trimming left V 8 bases short and J 14 bases short, with 19 bases between. CDR1 is LNHDA, CDR2 SQIVND, per germline (reference sequence). CDR3 sequence: CASGTWQTATLHF. In DNA, the CDR3 is TGTGCCAGTGGTACGTGGCAGACAGCAACCCTCCACTTT.

In its sample, this clone was seen once. The CDR3 DNA follows: TGTGCCAGCGCCTCGGCCGGGGGCAGGGACAACACCGGGGAGCTGTTTTTT. Amino acid sequence: CASASAGGRDNTGELFF. The chain combines TRBV3-1 (or the pseudogene TRBV3-2) with TRBJ2-2; TRBD1 or TRBD2 may be the D gene (6 bases each). V was trimmed by 8 bases and J by 2 bases, leaving 21 bases between them. The CDR3 has 17 amino acids. Germline V gene lookup returns CDR1 LGHDT and CDR2 YNNKEL (reference sequence).

In this sample, this clone turned up once. The CDR3 DNA sequence: TGTGCCAGCAGCGCCCCAGGTGGCTACACCTTC. This encodes CASSAPGGYTF. The chain recombines TRBV5-6 with TRBJ1-2; D remains unclear. This CDR3 has 11 residues. V was pared by 4 bases and J by 7 bases, with 8 bases between. Looked up from germline, CDR1 is SGHDT and CDR2 is YYEEEE. The full variable domain, with the rest looked up from reference TRBV5-6 and TRBJ1-2, is DAGVTQSPTHLIKTRGQQVTLRCSPKSGHDTVSWYQQALGQGPQFIFQYYEEEERQRGNFPDRFSGHQFPNYSSELNVNALLLGDSALYLCASSAPGGYTFGSGTRLTVV.

The chain employs TRBV18 and TRBJ1-1; D possibly corresponds to TRBD1 (6 bases). Germline assignment: CDR1 KGHSH and CDR2 LQKENI. This CDR3 region has 18 residues. V was clipped by 1 base and J by 6 bases, with 24 bases between them. CDR3 in DNA: TGTGCCAGCTCACCACGTCTAGTACTCGGGACATTGAGTTCTGAAGCTTTCTTT. This translates into CASSPRLVLGTLSSEAFF.

The chain couples TRBV5-8 to TRBJ1-1; 9 positions match TRBD1. Germline V gives CDR1 SGHTS, CDR2 YDEGEE. The CDR3 spans 18 residues. V trimming: 1 base; J trimming: 2 bases; junction bases outside the gene matches: 12. DNA of the CDR3: TGTGCCAGCAGCTTGTATTCCGGGACAGGGAATTTTAACACTGAAGCTTTCTTT. Protein: CASSLYSGTGNFNTEAFF. Together with reference TRBV5-8 and TRBJ1-1, the CDR3 gives the full variable domain: EAGVTQSPTHLIKTRGQQATLRCSPISGHTSVYWYQQALGLGLQFLLWYDEGEERNRGNFPPRFSGRQFPNYSSELNVNALELEDSALYLCASSLYSGTGNFNTEAFFGQGTRLTVV.

The V call is TRBV27, the J call TRBJ2-5; D unresolved. Germline assignment: CDR1 MNHEY and CDR2 SMNVEV (reference sequence). The CDR3 is 14 amino acids. Trimming stripped 2 bases from V and 4 bases from J, with 11 bases between. The CDR3, as DNA: TGTGCCAGCAGTTTACGGCTAGTTGCAGAGACCCAGTACTTC. The encoded protein is CASSLRLVAETQYF.

The table lists this clone with a count of one. The chain joins TRBV28 to TRBJ2-1; D perhaps matches TRBD2 (5 bases). Trimming stripped 7 bases from V and 2 bases from J, with 9 bases between. CDR1 is MDHEN and CDR2 is SYDVKM in the germline V gene. This CDR3 has 13 amino acids. The CDR3 sequence is CASIRDPYNEQFF. The CDR3 DNA follows: TGTGCCAGCATCCGGGATCCCTACAATGAGCAGTTCTTC. Filled out from reference TRBV28 and TRBJ2-1, the complete variable domain reads DVKVTQSSRYLVKRTGEKVFLECVQDMDHENMFWYRQDPGLGLRLIYFSYDVKMKEKGDIPEGYSVSREKKERFSLILESASTNQTSMYLCASIRDPYNEQFFGPGTRLTVL.

This chain joins TRBV4-3 and TRBJ2-3; D is unclear. The CDR3 sequence is 15 residues long. With 0 bases removed from V and 7 bases from J, the gap between germline ends came to 14 bases. Germline V CDR1 and CDR2: LGHNA, YSLEER. The DNA for the CDR3 is TGCGCCAGCAGCCAAGATCCCTCTCCTTACTATACGCAGTATTTT. Its translation is CASSQDPSPYYTQYF.

In its sample, this clone was seen once. This chain connects TRBV3-1 (or the pseudogene TRBV3-2) to TRBJ2-7, with 8 bases aligning to TRBD1. Germline CDR1 is LGHDT and CDR2 is YNNKEL (reference sequence). The CDR3 spans 15 residues. Trimming removed 4 bases from V and 6 bases from J; junction bases left unmatched: 11. CDR3 sequence reads: CASSLRIGQGGEQYF. Written as DNA, the CDR3 is TGTGCCAGCAGCCTACGCATTGGACAGGGCGGCGAGCAGTACTTC.

V is TRBV6-6 and J is TRBJ2-7; tentatively, D is TRBD1 (6 bases). This CDR3 has 14 residues. Germline values: CDR1 MNHNY, CDR2 SVGAGI (reference sequence). V was clipped by 4 bases and J by 2 bases, with 12 bases between them. This CDR3 reads CASSWTASPYEQYF. The CDR3 region has the DNA TGTGCCAGCAGTTGGACAGCCTCACCCTACGAGCAGTACTTC.

The CDR3 DNA reads as TGTGCCAGCAGCCCGAGAGTAGCGGGAGGGCCTTACAATGAGCAGTTCTTC. It codes for CASSPRVAGGPYNEQFF. The chain carries TRBV7-2 and TRBJ2-1; 11 bases agree with TRBD2. The germline gives CDR1 SGHTA, CDR2 FQGNSA. Losses at the gene ends were 5 bases for V and 4 bases for J; bases not matched to a gene: 10. This CDR3 is built from 17 residues.

This clone came up a few times. In DNA form, the CDR3 reads TGTGCCAGCAGCAAGGTCGACAGGGGCGACCTCATGAACACTGAAGCTTTCTTT. This encodes CASSKVDRGDLMNTEAFF. The chain couples TRBV21-1 to TRBJ1-1; the table's D call of TRBD1 was not tested on the DNA. TRBV21-1 is tagged as a pseudogene. This CDR3 has 18 residues.

DNA of the CDR3: TGTGCCTGGACCAAGCTTCTGGCTATCACTGAAGCTTTCTTT. This codes for CAWTKLLAITEAFF. This sequence joins TRBV30 and TRBJ1-1; D remains ambiguous. The CDR3 is 14 residues long. From germline, CDR1 is GTSNPN and CDR2 SVGIG (reference sequence). With 4 bases removed from V and 4 bases from J, the gap between germline ends came to 16 bases.

The chain combines TRBV5-1 with TRBJ2-2, with 7 bases that match TRBD1. The CDR3 has 13 residues. Per germline, CDR1 SGHRS and CDR2 YFSETQ. Losses at the gene ends were 5 bases for V and 6 bases for J; bases not matched to a gene: 4. The CDR3 is CASRQTGSGELFF. The CDR3 coding sequence is TGCGCCAGCAGGCAGACAGGGTCCGGGGAGCTGTTTTTT.

The V gene is TRBV6-5, the J gene TRBJ2-6; D might be TRBD1 (5 bases). Germline V gene sequence: CDR1 MNHEY, CDR2 SVGAGI. The CDR3 consists of 15 residues. V was cut by 11 bases and J by 0 bases, with 14 bases left in between. CDR3 coding DNA: TGTGCCGGGGCTATAGACAGCTCTGGGGCCAACGTCCTGACTTTC. Translating gives CAGAIDSSGANVLTF.

V gene TRBV11-2 combines with J gene TRBJ2-3; a possible D gene is TRBD1 (6 bases). V was clipped by 4 bases and J by 0 bases, with 11 bases between them. The CDR3 is 15 residues long. Germline CDR1 SGHAT, CDR2 FQNNGV. The CDR3 here is CASSSWDTSTDTQYF. The DNA for the CDR3 is TGTGCCAGCAGCTCCTGGGACACCAGCACAGATACGCAGTATTTT.

V and J are TRBV6-2 or TRBV6-3 and TRBJ2-7; 11 bases line up with TRBD2. The CDR3 spans 19 residues. Germline V gene data show CDR1 as MNHEY and CDR2 as SVGEGT. Germline trimming cut 5 bases from V and 0 bases from J; bases unmatched to any gene: 15. CDR3 protein: CASSLLGLAGGISSYEQYF. The CDR3 bases are TGTGCCAGCAGTCTCCTCGGGCTAGCGGGAGGAATTAGCTCCTACGAGCAGTACTTC.

The chain couples TRBV2 to TRBJ2-7; D remains ambiguous. This CDR3 has 12 residues. CDR1 is SNHLY, CDR2 FYNNEI, per germline. V shed 3 bases and J shed 4 bases, with 7 bases lying between them. The CDR3 loop reads CASSDLGYEQYF. The CDR3, as DNA: TGTGCCAGCAGTGATCTTGGATACGAGCAGTACTTC. Complete variable domain (other parts from reference TRBV2 and TRBJ2-7): EPEVTQTPSHQVTQMGQEVILRCVPISNHLYFYWYRQILGQKVEFLVSFYNNEISEKSEIFDDQFSVERPDGSNFTLKIRSTKLEDSAMYFCASSDLGYEQYFGPGTRLTVT.

The gene calls are TRBV7-2 and TRBJ1-3, with D perhaps TRBD1 (6 bases). Germline CDR1 reads SGHTA; CDR2 reads FQGNSA. This CDR3 comprises 14 residues. Trimming stripped 5 bases from V and 4 bases from J, with 12 bases between. CDR3 sequence: CASSPGQSGNTIYF. CDR3 bases: TGTGCCAGCAGCCCGGGACAATCAGGAAACACCATATATTTT.

This clone was seen once. The rearrangement joins TRBV5-6 to TRBJ2-1, with 12 bases lining up with TRBD2. The length of the CDR3 is 16 residues. Trimming took 3 bases from V and 0 from J; bases not matched to a gene: 1. Germline-derived CDR1 and CDR2 are SGHDT and YYEEEE. CDR3 nucleotide sequence: TGTGCCAGCAGCTGGGGACTAGCGGGCTCCTACAATGAGCAGTTCTTC. This translates into CASSWGLAGSYNEQFF.